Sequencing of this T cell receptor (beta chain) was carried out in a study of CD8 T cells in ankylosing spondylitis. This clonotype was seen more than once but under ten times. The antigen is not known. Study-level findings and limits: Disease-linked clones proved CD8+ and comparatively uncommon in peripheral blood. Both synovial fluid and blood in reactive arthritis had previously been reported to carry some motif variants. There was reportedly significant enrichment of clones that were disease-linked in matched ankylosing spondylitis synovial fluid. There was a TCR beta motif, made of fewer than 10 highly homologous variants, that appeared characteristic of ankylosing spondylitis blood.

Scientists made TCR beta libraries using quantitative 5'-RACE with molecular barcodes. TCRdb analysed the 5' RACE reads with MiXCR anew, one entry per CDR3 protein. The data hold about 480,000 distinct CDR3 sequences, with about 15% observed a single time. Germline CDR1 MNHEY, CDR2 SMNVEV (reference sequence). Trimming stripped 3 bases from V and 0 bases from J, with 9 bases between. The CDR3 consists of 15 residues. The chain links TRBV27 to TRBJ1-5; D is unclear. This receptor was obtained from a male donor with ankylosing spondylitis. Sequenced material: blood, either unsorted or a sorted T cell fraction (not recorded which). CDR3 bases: TGTGCCAGCAGTTTTAGGTATGATAGCAATCAGCCCCAGCATTTT. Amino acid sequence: CASSFRYDSNQPQHF.